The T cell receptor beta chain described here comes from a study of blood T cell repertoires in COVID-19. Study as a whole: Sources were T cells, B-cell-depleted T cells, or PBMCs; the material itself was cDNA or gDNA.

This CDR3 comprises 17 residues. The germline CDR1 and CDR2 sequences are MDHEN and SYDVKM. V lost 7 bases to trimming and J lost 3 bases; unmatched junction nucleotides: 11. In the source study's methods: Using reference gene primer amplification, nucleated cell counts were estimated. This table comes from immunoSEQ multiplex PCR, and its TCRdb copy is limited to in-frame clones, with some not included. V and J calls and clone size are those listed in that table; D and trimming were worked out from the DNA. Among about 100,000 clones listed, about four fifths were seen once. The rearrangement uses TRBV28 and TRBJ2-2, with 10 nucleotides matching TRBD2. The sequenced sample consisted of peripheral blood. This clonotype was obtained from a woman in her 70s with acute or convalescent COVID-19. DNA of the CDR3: TGTGCCAGCAAAGAGGGTAGCGGGGGGTCCCACACCGGGGAGCTGTTTTTT. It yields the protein CASKEGSGGSHTGELFF. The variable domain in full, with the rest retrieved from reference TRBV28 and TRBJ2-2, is DVKVTQSSRYLVKRTGEKVFLECVQDMDHENMFWYRQDPGLGLRLIYFSYDVKMKEKGDIPEGYSVSREKKERFSLILESASTNQTSMYLCASKEGSGGSHTGELFFGEGSRLTVL.